This TCR beta chain appears in the sequencing data of a study of cytomegalovirus exposure and HLA in healthy donors. Study background: Previous work identified around 120 million unique TCR beta sequences from 150 million to 200 million T cells. Study results and caveats: Solely CMV serostatus was available to characterize immune exposure.

As concerns this clone: Its antigen is currently unknown.

PCR involved 60 Vbeta and 13 Jbeta primers. The table came from immunoSEQ multiplex PCR; TCRdb's copy has only in-frame clones and leaves some out. This table lists some 110,000 clones. Donors had nominal health at sampling but likely had unrecorded immune exposures. This CDR3 comprises 11 residues. With 6 bases removed from V and 3 bases from J, the gap between germline ends came to 5 bases. Germline V gene sequence: CDR1 WNHNN, CDR2 SYGVQD (reference sequence). The chain joins TRBV10-1 to TRBJ1-1, with D hard to call. The receptor's source is a man aged 18 to 29 in good health and CMV-seronegative. What was sequenced was PBMCs. The CDR3 coding sequence is TGCGCCAGCAGACCAGACACTGAAGCTTTCTTT. This translates into CASRPDTEAFF.